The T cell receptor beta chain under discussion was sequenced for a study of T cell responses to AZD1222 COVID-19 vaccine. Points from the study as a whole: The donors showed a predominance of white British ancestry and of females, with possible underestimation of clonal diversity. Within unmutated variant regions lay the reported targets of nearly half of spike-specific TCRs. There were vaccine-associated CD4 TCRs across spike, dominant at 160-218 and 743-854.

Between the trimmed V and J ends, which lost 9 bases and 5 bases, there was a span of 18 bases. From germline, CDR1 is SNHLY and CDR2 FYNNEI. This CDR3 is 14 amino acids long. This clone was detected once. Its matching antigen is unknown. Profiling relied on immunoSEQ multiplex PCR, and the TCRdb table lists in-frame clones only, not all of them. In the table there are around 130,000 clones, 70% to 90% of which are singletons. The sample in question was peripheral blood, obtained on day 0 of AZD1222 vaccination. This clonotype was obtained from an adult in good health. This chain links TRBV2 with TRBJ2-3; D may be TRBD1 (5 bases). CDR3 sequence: CASTPRVQGDTQYF. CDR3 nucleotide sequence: TGTGCCAGTACTCCGCGCGTGCAGGGAGATACGCAGTATTTT.